This T cell receptor beta chain emerged from a study of blood T cell repertoires in COVID-19. V was trimmed by 1 base and J by 12 bases, leaving 15 bases between them. This CDR3 is 12 amino acids long. Germline CDR1 is GTSNPN and CDR2 is SVGIG (reference sequence). Generated by immunoSEQ multiplex PCR, the TCRdb table keeps only in-frame clones and is missing some. The top ten hold under 13% of the sample, which has about 130,000 clones, around 88% seen once. V usage is TRBV30 and J usage is TRBJ1-1; D unclear. The sample comprised peripheral blood. This receptor was taken from a man aged 50 to 59 with acute or convalescent COVID-19. CDR3 residues: CAWSALGWRTFF. The CDR3 nucleotides are TGTGCCTGGAGTGCCCTTGGTTGGAGAACTTTCTTT.